This passage covers 10 T cell receptor beta chains from one sample sequenced in a study of blood T cell repertoires in COVID-19 (TCRdb year 2020). The library relied on the immunoSEQ multiplex PCR assay. This immuneACCESS table, as held by TCRdb, lists in-frame sequences with V and J called but not all clones. Of the missing ones, under half trace to an unresolved V gene in checked studies; the others have no known cause. The table for this sample lists under 90,000 clones; around 80% of them were counted only once. In total, the top ten clones hold about an eighth of the sample. Sequences were obtained from peripheral blood. Source of these receptors: a human donor in a cohort sampled during active COVID-19.

V usage is TRBV18 and J usage is TRBJ2-3; D may be TRBD2 (7 bases). CDR1 and CDR2 from the germline V gene are KGHSH and LQKENI. Between the trimmed V and J ends, which lost 2 bases and 1 base, there was a span of 10 bases. CDR3 length: 15 amino acids. The CDR3 is CASSPAGAGTDTQYF. The CDR3 DNA reads TGTGCCAGCTCACCAGCGGGGGCCGGCACAGATACGCAGTATTTT.

The V gene is TRBV4-3, the J gene TRBJ2-2, with D tentatively TRBD1 (5 bases). Trimming cost V 4 bases and J 2 bases, with 14 bases left between them. Germline values: CDR1 LGHNA, CDR2 YSLEER. The CDR3 loop spans 16 amino acids. The DNA for the CDR3 is TGCGCCAGCAGCCCTAACAGGCTTTCTAACACCGGGGAGCTGTTTTTT. Amino acid sequence: CASSPNRLSNTGELFF.

The rearrangement joins TRBV14 to TRBJ2-1, with 7 bases identical to TRBD1. Germline CDR1 reads SGHDN; CDR2 reads FVKESK. J was trimmed by 9 bases and V by 4 bases; bases with no gene match: 15. This CDR3 has 16 residues. The CDR3 DNA is TGTGCCAGCAGCCTCATGACAGGGAACGTCCTTAGTGAGCAGTTCTTC. This encodes CASSLMTGNVLSEQFF. The full variable domain, its missing parts supplied by reference TRBV14 and TRBJ2-1, is EAGVTQFPSHSVIEKGQTVTLRCDPISGHDNLYWYRRVMGKEIKFLLHFVKESKQDESGMPNNRFLAERTGGTYSTLKVQPAELEDSGVYFCASSLMTGNVLSEQFFGPGTRLTVL.

The chain recombines TRBV5-1 with TRBJ2-7; perhaps TRBD1 as D (6 bases). This CDR3 contains 14 residues. Trimming shortened V by 3 bases and J by 2 bases, and 12 bases separated the two germline ends. Germline V gene data show CDR1 as SGHRS and CDR2 as YFSETQ. CDR3 bases: TGCGCCAGCAGCTCTCAGGGGCACCCCTACGAGCAGTACTTC. Translation gives CASSSQGHPYEQYF.

A word on this clone: Because it lacks the conserved phenylalanine or tryptophan at the end, this CDR3 is likely a read error. V is TRBV7-2 and J is TRBJ1-5; unclear D gene. The germline CDR1 and CDR2 sequences are SGHTA and FQGNSA. Deletions cut 5 bases from V and 0 bases from J, with 5 bases between. The CDR3 runs to 13 residues. The CDR3 region has the DNA TGTGCCAGCAGCGAGAATAGCAATCAGCCCCAGCATCTT. It yields the protein CASSENSNQPQHL.

The chain links TRBV2 to TRBJ2-7; D not resolved. Looked up from germline, CDR1 is SNHLY and CDR2 is FYNNEI. V lost 5 bases, J lost 0 bases, and 8 bases lay in between. The CDR3 loop spans 13 amino acids. CDR3 nucleotide sequence: TGTGCCAGCAGTCCTATCGGCTCCTACGAGCAGTACTTC. Translating gives CASSPIGSYEQYF.

The chain uses TRBV23-1 and TRBJ1-1, with 9 bases identical to TRBD1. TRBV23-1 belongs to the ORF category, with a function that is uncertain. The length of the CDR3 is 14 residues. V was pared by 3 bases and J by 1 base, with 0 bases of the junction left unmatched. The CDR3 nucleotides read TGCGCCAGCAGTCAGGACAGGGGGAACACTGAAGCTTTCTTT. The encoded protein is CASSQDRGNTEAFF.

The chain combines TRBV5-1 with TRBJ1-6; 9 bases agree with TRBD1. The CDR3 length is 15 residues. The V gene end was trimmed by 5 bases and the J gene end by 7 bases; junction bases not matched to a gene: 7. The germline V gene encodes CDR1 SGHRS and CDR2 YFSETQ. CDR3 residues: CASRSTQGANSPLHF. DNA of the CDR3: TGCGCCAGCAGATCAACACAGGGGGCCAATTCACCCCTCCACTTT.

The CDR3 loop reads CASSSGGFASGNTIYF. The CDR3 nucleotides read TGTGCCAGCAGCTCAGGGGGCTTCGCCTCTGGAAACACCATATATTTT. The chain couples TRBV5-4 to TRBJ1-3, with 8 bases aligning to TRBD1. The length of the CDR3 is 16 residues. CDR1 is SGHNT, CDR2 YYREEE, per germline (reference sequence). With V trimmed by 3 bases and J by 0 bases, 5 bases remained unmatched. Full variable domain (missing parts from reference TRBV5-4 and TRBJ1-3): ETGVTQSPTHLIKTRGQQVTLRCSSQSGHNTVSWYQQALGQGPQFIFQYYREEENGRGNFPPRFSGLQFPNYSSELNVNALELDDSALYLCASSSGGFASGNTIYFGEGSWLTVV.

This chain uses TRBV24-1 with TRBJ2-1, with D hard to call. V gave up 7 bases and J gave up 9 bases, with 12 bases separating them. Germline assignment: CDR1 KGHDR and CDR2 SFDVKD. CDR3 size: 12 residues. The CDR3 nucleotides read TGTGCCACCAGGGCGCCTAGTGGTGAGCAGTTCTTC. It yields the protein CATRAPSGEQFF.